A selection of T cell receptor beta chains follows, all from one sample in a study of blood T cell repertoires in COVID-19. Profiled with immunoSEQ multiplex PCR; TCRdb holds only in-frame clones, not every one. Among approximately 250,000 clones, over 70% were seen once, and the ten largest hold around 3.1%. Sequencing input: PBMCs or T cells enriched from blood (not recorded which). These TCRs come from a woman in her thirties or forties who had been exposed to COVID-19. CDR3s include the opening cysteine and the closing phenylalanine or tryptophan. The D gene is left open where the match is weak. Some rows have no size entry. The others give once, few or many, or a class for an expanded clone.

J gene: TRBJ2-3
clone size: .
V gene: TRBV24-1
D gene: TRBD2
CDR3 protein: CATSPRRSGRDTDTQYF
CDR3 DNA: TGTGCCACCAGTCCTCGGAGGAGCGGGAGGGACACAGATACGCAGTATTTT

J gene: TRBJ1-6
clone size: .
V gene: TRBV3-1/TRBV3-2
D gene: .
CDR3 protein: CASSPLGGPTYNSPLHF
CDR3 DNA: TGTGCCAGCAGCCCGCTCGGGGGGCCGACCTATAATTCACCCCTCCACTTT

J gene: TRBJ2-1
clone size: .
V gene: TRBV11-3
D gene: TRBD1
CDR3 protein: CASSLVGQGHNEQFF
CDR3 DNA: TGTGCCAGCAGCTTAGTGGGACAGGGTCATAATGAGCAGTTCTTC

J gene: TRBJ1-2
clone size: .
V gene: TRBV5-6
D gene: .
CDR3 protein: CASSLERVDAF
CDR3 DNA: TGTGCCAGCAGCTTGGAGAGGGTAGACGCCTTC

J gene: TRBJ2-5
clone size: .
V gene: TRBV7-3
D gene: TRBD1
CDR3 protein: CASSLMGQEETQYF
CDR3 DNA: TGTGCCAGCAGCTTAATGGGACAGGAAGAGACCCAGTACTTC

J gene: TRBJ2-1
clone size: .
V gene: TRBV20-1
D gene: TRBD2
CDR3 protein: CSASTGSSGLNEQFF
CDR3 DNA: TGCAGTGCTAGTACCGGGTCTAGCGGGCTGAATGAGCAGTTCTTC

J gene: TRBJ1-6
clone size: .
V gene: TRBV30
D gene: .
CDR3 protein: CAWSTGRGNSPLHF
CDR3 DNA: TGTGCCTGGAGTACAGGGAGGGGAAATTCACCCCTCCACTTT

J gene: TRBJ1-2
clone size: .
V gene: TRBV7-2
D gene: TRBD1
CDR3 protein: CASSSDRGGYGYTF
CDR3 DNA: TGTGCCAGCAGCTCCGACAGGGGTGGCTATGGCTACACCTTC

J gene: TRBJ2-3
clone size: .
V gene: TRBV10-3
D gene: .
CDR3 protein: CAIRDEVRDTQYF
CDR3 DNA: TGTGCCATCAGGGATGAGGTTCGGGATACGCAGTATTTT

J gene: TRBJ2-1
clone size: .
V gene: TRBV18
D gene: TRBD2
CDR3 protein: CASSPPGTSGRVEQFF
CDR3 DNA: TGTGCCAGCTCACCACCCGGGACTAGCGGGAGAGTTGAGCAGTTCTTC

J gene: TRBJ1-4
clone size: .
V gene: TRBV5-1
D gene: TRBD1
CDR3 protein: CASSFVTGVTRFEKLFF
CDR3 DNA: TGCGCCAGCAGCTTTGTAACAGGGGTTACGCGTTTTGAAAAACTGTTTTTT

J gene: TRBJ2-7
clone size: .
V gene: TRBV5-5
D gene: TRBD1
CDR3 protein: CASSQGTGLGAYEQYF
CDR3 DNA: TGTGCCAGCAGCCAGGGGACAGGGCTAGGCGCCTACGAGCAGTACTTC

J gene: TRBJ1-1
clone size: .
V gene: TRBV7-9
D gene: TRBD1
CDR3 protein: CASSRVSTGGDTEAFF
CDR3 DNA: TGTGCCAGCAGCCGAGTGTCGACAGGGGGAGACACTGAAGCTTTCTTT

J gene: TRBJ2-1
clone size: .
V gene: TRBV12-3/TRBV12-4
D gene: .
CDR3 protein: CASSGGADEQFF
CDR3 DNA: TGTGCCAGCAGTGGGGGGGCCGATGAGCAGTTCTTC

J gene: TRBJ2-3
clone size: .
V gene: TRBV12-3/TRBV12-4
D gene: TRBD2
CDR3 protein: CASTGGPGDTQYF
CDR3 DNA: TGTGCGTCAACGGGGGGGCCCGGCGATACGCAGTATTTT

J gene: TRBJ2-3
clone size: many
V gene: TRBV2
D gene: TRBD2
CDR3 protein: CASRGLGGTDTQYF
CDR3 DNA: TGTGCCAGCAGGGGCCTCGGGGGGACAGATACGCAGTATTTT

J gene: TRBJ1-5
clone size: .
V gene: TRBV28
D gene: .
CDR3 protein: CASSFTGLRRNGRNQPQHF
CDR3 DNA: TGTGCCAGCTCGTTTACCGGGCTCCGACGTAATGGGAGAAATCAGCCCCAGCATTTT

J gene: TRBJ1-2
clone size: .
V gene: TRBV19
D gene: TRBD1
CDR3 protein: CASSIGQGSISYTF
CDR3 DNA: TGTGCCAGTAGTATAGGACAGGGATCAATCAGCTACACCTTC

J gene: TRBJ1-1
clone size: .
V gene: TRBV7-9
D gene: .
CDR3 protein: CASSLPGVGAFF
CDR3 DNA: TGTGCCAGCAGCTTACCAGGGGTTGGAGCTTTCTTT

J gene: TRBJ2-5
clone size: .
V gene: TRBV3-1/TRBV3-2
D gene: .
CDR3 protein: CASSQGGYLGETQYF
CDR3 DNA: TGTGCCAGCAGCCAAGGAGGCTATCTCGGGGAGACCCAGTACTTC

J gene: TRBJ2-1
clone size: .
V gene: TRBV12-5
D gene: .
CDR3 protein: CASGQGVNNEQFF
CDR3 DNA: TGTGCTAGTGGCCAAGGGGTGAACAATGAGCAGTTCTTC

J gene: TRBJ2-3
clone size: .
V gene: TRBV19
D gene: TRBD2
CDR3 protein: CASSSQAGLFTDTQYF
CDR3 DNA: TGTGCCAGTAGTTCGCAAGCGGGGTTATTCACAGATACGCAGTATTTT

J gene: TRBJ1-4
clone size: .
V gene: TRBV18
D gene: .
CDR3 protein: CASSPANSAEKLFF
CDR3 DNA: TGTGCCAGCTCACCGGCGAATAGCGCAGAAAAACTGTTTTTT

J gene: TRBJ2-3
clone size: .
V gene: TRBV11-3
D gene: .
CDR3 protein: CASSFEVTDTQYF
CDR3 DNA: TGTGCCAGCAGCTTTGAGGTCACAGATACGCAGTATTTT

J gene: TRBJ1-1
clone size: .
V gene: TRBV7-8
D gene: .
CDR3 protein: CASSLNRASMNTEAFF
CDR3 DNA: TGTGCCAGCAGCTTAAACAGGGCGAGCATGAACACTGAAGCTTTCTTT

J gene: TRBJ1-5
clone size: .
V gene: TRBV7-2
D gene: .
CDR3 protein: CASNNGRGGNQPQHF
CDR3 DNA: TGTGCCAGCAACAACGGTAGGGGTGGCAATCAGCCCCAGCATTTT

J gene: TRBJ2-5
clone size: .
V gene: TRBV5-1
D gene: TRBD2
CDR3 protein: CASSFAGGRRKTQYF
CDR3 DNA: TGTGCCAGCAGCTTTGCGGGCGGGAGAAGAAAGACCCAGTACTTC

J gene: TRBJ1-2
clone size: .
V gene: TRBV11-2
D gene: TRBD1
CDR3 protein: CASSLEWTGYGYTF
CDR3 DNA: TGTGCCAGCAGCTTAGAATGGACAGGGTATGGCTACACCTTC

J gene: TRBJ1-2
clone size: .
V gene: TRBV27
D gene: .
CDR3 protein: CASSSLWRNYGYTF
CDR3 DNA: TGTGCCAGCAGTTCCCTCTGGAGGAACTATGGCTACACCTTC

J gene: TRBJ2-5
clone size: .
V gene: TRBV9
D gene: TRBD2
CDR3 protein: CASSVVGGVRETQYF
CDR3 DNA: TGTGCCAGCAGCGTAGTGGGGGGGGTTCGAGAGACCCAGTACTTC

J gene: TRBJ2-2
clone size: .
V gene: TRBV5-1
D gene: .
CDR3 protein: CASSPGGQNTGELFF
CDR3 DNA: TGTGCCAGCAGCCCAGGGGGGCAAAACACCGGGGAGCTGTTTTTT

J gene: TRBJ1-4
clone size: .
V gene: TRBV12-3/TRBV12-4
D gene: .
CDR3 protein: CASSSGLEKLFF
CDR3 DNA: TGTGCCAGCAGTTCCGGTCTTGAAAAACTGTTTTTT

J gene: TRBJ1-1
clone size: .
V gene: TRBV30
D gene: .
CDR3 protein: CAGNRVGAEAFF
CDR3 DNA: TGTGCCGGGAACAGGGTAGGCGCTGAAGCTTTCTTT

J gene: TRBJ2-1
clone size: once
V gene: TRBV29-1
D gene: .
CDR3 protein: CSVSGTLLSYNEQFF
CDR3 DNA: TGCAGCGTTTCGGGGACTCTCCTCTCCTACAATGAGCAGTTCTTC

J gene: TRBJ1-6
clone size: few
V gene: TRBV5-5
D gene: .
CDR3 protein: CASSRVVRDSPLHF
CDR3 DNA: TGTGCCAGCAGCCGGGTGGTCCGAGATTCACCCCTCCACTTT

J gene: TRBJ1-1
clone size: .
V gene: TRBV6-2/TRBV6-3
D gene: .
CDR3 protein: CASSYRPGTEAFF
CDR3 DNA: TGTGCCAGCAGTTATCGGCCGGGCACTGAAGCTTTCTTT

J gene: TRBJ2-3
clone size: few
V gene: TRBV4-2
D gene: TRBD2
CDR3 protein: CASSLGTSGDTQYF
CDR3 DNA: TGTGCCAGCAGCCTTGGGACTAGCGGGGACACGCAGTATTTT

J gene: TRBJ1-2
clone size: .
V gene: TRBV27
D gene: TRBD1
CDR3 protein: CASSLSTGGAYYGYTF
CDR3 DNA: TGTGCCAGCAGTTTATCAACAGGGGGCGCTTACTATGGCTACACCTTC

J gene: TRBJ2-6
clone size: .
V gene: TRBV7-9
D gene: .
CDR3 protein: CASSLVWTVSGAANVLTF
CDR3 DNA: TGTGCCAGCAGCCTCGTTTGGACAGTTTCTGGAGCGGCCAACGTCCTGACTTTC

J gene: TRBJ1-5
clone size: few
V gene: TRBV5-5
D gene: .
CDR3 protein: CASSLTTSGQPQHF
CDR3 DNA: TGTGCCAGCAGCTTGACAACTAGCGGTCAGCCCCAGCATTTT

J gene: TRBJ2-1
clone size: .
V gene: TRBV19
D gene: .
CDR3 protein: CASSEQQGHNEQFF
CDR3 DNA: TGTGCCAGTAGTGAGCAACAGGGCCACAATGAGCAGTTCTTC

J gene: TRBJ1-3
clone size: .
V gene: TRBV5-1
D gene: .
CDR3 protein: CASSLAPDSGNTIYF
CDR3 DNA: TGTGCCAGCAGCTTGGCTCCAGACTCTGGAAACACCATATATTTT

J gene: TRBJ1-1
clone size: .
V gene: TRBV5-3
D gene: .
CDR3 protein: CARTINGGWSTEAFF
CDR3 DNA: TGTGCCAGAACCATAAATGGGGGCTGGTCCACTGAAGCTTTCTTT

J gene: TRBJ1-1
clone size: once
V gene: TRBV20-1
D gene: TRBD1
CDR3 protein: CSASRTGGTMNTEAFF
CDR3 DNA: TGCAGTGCTAGTCGTACAGGGGGCACCATGAACACTGAAGCTTTCTTT

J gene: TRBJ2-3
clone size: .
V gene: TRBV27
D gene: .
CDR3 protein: CASSLSPRPDTQYF
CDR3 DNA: TGTGCCAGCAGTTTATCCCCGCGGCCAGATACGCAGTATTTT

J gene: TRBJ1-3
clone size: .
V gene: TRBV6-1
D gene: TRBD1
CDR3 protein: CASRPGGTGNTIYF
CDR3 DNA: TGTGCCAGCAGACCAGGGGGGACTGGAAACACCATATATTTT